This T cell receptor (beta chain) was found in a study of early T cells in non-severe SARS-CoV-2 infection. About the research overall: The chains were unpaired, and the sequenced material was bulk RNA from unsorted whole blood.

This clonotype has more than one count but fewer than ten. Its antigen is as yet unknown. Unique molecular identifiers were added to individual cDNA molecules. A single record per CDR3 protein comes from TCRdb applying MiXCR to the 5' RACE reads. The table includes some 80,000 distinct CDR3 sequences, more than 10% detected once. Per the germline V gene, CDR1 is MNHEY and CDR2 is SVGEGT. V dropped 0 bases and J dropped 10 bases, with 10 bases sitting between them. This CDR3 region has 12 residues. Study conclusions and caveats: Clonotype matching in VDJdb favored anti-spike CD8 responses and did not capture private and CD4 specificities.

The sequences come from whole blood, collected at baseline. The J gene is TRBJ2-7, the V gene TRBV6-2 or TRBV6-3; D is unresolved. The TCR sequence derives from an adult who was a healthcare worker with PCR-confirmed SARS-CoV-2 infection or an uninfected control (not recorded which). The donor label of this sample is uncertain. The CDR3 region is CASSYSVPTQYF. For the CDR3, the DNA is TGTGCCAGCAGTTACTCGGTTCCTACCCAGTACTTC.